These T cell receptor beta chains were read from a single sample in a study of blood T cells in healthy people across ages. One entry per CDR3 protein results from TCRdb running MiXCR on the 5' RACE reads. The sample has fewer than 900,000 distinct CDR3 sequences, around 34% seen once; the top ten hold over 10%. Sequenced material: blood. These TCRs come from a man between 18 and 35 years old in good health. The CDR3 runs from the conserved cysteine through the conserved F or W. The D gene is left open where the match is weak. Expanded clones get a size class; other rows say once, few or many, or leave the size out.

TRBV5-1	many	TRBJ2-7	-	CASSLSWGDEQYF	TGCGCCAGCAGCTTGTCCTGGGGGGACGAGCAGTACTTC
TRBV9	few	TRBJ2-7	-	CASSVEPARAYEQYF	TGTGCCAGCAGCGTAGAACCGGCCCGGGCCTACGAGCAGTACTTC
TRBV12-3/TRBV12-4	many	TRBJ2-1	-	CASSQNKDQFF	TGTGCCAGCAGCCAGAACAAGGATCAGTTCTTC
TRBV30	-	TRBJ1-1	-	CAWRFGSAEAFF	TGTGCCTGGAGATTCGGGTCCGCTGAAGCTTTCTTT
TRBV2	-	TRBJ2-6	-	CATPQSPGANVLTF	TGTGCCACTCCCCAGAGTCCTGGGGCCAACGTCCTGACTTTC
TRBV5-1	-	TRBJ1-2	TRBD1	CASSYRGQDYGYTF	TGCGCCAGCAGCTACAGGGGCCAGGACTATGGCTACACCTTC
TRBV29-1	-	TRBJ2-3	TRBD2	CSVASAGGADTQYF	TGCAGCGTGGCCTCAGCGGGGGGTGCAGATACGCAGTATTTT
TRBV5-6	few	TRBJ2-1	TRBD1	CASSLGTGAVHEQFF	TGTGCCAGCAGCTTGGGGACAGGGGCGGTACATGAGCAGTTCTTC
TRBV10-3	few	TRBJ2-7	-	CAISQPGGSYEQYF	TGTGCCATCAGTCAACCGGGCGGCTCCTACGAGCAGTACTTC
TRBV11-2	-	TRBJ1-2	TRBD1	CASSVDRVRYGYTF	TGTGCCAGCAGCGTCGACAGGGTTCGCTATGGCTACACCTTC
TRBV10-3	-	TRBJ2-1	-	CATRTSDYSYEQFF	TGTGCCACCAGAACCTCCGACTATAGCTACGAGCAGTTCTTC
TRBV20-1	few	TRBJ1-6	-	CSAIGTRDSPLHF	TGCAGTGCTATAGGGACAAGGGATTCACCCCTCCACTTT
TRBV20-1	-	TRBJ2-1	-	CSAPDRGRYNEQFF	TGCAGTGCTCCGGACCGGGGGCGCTACAATGAGCAGTTCTTC
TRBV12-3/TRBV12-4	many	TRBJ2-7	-	CASSFPPNPTVDGDEQYF	TGTGCCAGCAGTTTCCCGCCCAACCCGACAGTCGACGGGGACGAGCAGTACTTC
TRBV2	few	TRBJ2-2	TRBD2	CASSMTSGAPTGELFF	TGTGCCAGCAGCATGACTAGCGGTGCCCCCACGGGGGAGCTGTTTTTT
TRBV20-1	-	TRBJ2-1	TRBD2	CSARLGLATTGMFF	TGCAGTGCTAGACTTGGACTAGCGACCACGGGTATGTTCTTC
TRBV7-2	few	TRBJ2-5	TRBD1	CASSLVRGREETQYF	TGTGCCAGCAGCTTAGTAAGGGGGCGGGAAGAGACCCAGTACTTC
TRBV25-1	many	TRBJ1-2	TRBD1	CASSRQGTVYGYTF	TGTGCCAGCAGTCGACAGGGAACCGTCTATGGCTACACCTTC
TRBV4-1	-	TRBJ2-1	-	CASSQDRDEQFF	TGCGCCAGCAGCCAAGATAGAGATGAGCAGTTCTTC
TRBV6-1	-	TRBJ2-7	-	CASSGGPNSYEEYF	TGTGCCAGCAGTGGGGGTCCCAACTCCTACGAGGAGTACTTC
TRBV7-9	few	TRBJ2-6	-	CASSTAPVLQFSGANVLTF	TGTGCCAGCAGCACAGCCCCAGTCCTCCAATTCTCTGGGGCCAACGTCCTGACTTTC
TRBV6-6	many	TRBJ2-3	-	CASSYEGRPTDTQYF	TGTGCCAGCAGTTACGAGGGACGGCCCACAGATACGCAGTATTTT
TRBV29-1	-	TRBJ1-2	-	CSSRGGNYGYTF	TGCAGCTCTCGGGGGGGGAACTATGGCTACACCTTC
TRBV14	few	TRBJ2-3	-	CASSQEQGGGVDTQYF	TGTGCCAGCAGCCAAGAGCAAGGAGGCGGGGTAGATACGCAGTATTTT
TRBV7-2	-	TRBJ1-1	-	CASSSANIHHEAFF	TGTGCCAGCAGCTCAGCCAACATACACCACGAAGCTTTCTTT
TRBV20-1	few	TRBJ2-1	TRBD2	CSAPVEAGEEGNEQFF	TGCAGTGCCCCCGTGGAGGCGGGGGAAGAGGGAAATGAGCAGTTCTTC
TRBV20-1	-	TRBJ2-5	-	CSARDFADAQETQYF	TGCAGTGCTAGAGACTTTGCGGACGCGCAAGAGACCCAGTACTTC
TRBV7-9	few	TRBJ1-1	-	CASRLAGGTEAFF	TGTGCCAGCAGGCTCGCGGGGGGGACTGAAGCTTTCTTT